This T cell receptor (beta chain) was documented in a study of CD8 T cells in Susac syndrome. This clonotype was found a few times. With random hexamers, roughly 0.5 to 1 ug RNA was reverse transcribed. By means of immunoSEQ multiplex PCR, TCR beta CDR3 spanning 54 Vbeta and 13 Jbeta underwent amplification. From the immunoSEQ multiplex PCR reads, TCRdb called clonotypes with MiXCR, one entry per CDR3 protein. Of approximately 65,000 distinct CDR3 sequences detected, around 94% appear once; the ten largest clones hold 0.15% to 0.2%. This CDR3 has 14 residues. Germline loops: CDR1 SGHDT, CDR2 YYEEEE. Trimming pared 4 bases from V and 5 bases from J, leaving 16 bases between.

The sequence came from a human donor in good health. The rearrangement joins TRBV5-6 to TRBJ2-7; weak D call: TRBD2 (5 bases). The material sequenced was CD8+ T cells from PBMCs. The CDR3 DNA reads TGTGCCAGCAGCGAGACCGGGGTAACGGACGAGCAGTACTTC. It specifies CASSETGVTDEQYF.